The rows below give T cell receptor beta chains drawn from one sample of a study of blood T cells in healthy people across ages. TCRdb re-analysed the 5' RACE reads in MiXCR, keeping a single row per CDR3 protein. The data show around 800,000 distinct CDR3 sequences, 60% to 80% seen once. The sequenced material came from blood. These receptors all stem from a man aged 25-45 years in good health. Each CDR3 is given with its conserved first and last residue. The D gene is left open where the match is weak. Clone size is not always given. Where it is, it says once, few, many or a class for expanded clones.

CASSLIPGSYNEQFF	TGTGCCAGCAGCTTAATACCGGGGTCCTACAATGAGCAGTTCTTC	TRBV7-3	once	.	TRBJ2-1	15
CASRNWEPQHF	TGTGCCAGCAGGAATTGGGAGCCCCAGCATTTT	TRBV28	.	.	TRBJ1-5	11
CSVVGTGTYNEQFF	TGCAGCGTTGTAGGGACAGGAACCTACAATGAGCAGTTCTTC	TRBV29-1	.	TRBD1	TRBJ2-1	14
CASRERSTDTQYF	TGTGCCAGCAGAGAAAGGTCGACAGATACGCAGTATTTT	TRBV11-2	few	.	TRBJ2-3	13
CVSSVSGGPNQPQHF	TGTGTCAGCAGCGTGTCTGGAGGGCCCAATCAGCCCCAGCATTTT	TRBV9	.	.	TRBJ1-5	15
CASSLRPSGGAVSTGELFF	TGTGCCAGCAGCCTGAGGCCTAGCGGGGGGGCAGTATCTACCGGGGAGCTGTTTTTT	TRBV7-2	.	TRBD2	TRBJ2-2	19
CASSQEVEVYTF	TGTGCCAGCAGCCAAGAGGTCGAGGTCTACACCTTC	TRBV3-1	.	.	TRBJ1-2	12
CASGSPQLRSYEQYF	TGTGCCAGCGGGTCCCCTCAGCTTCGATCCTACGAGCAGTACTTC	TRBV6-2/TRBV6-3	.	.	TRBJ2-7	15
CASSVTEVYNEQFF	TGTGCCAGCAGCGTGACTGAGGTCTACAATGAGCAGTTCTTC	TRBV9	few	.	TRBJ2-1	14
CASSHGTAYTDTQYF	TGTGCCAGCAGCCACGGGACAGCCTACACAGATACGCAGTATTTT	TRBV7-2	few	TRBD1	TRBJ2-3	15
CASSVAEGRWYEQYF	TGTGCCAGCAGCGTAGCGGAGGGTAGGTGGTACGAGCAGTACTTC	TRBV9	.	.	TRBJ2-7	15
CASSQEGPWSYQETQYF	TGTGCCAGCAGCCAAGAGGGCCCTTGGTCGTACCAAGAGACCCAGTACTTC	TRBV3-1	.	.	TRBJ2-5	17
CASRGGGRTDTQYF	TGTGCCAGCAGGGGAGGGGGGCGCACAGATACGCAGTATTTT	TRBV6-5	few	.	TRBJ2-3	14
CASSLFYGVSNQPQHF	TGTGCCAGCAGCTTATTCTATGGGGTCAGCAATCAGCCCCAGCATTTT	TRBV7-2	.	.	TRBJ1-5	16
CASSLVRGRIYNEQFF	TGTGCCAGCAGTTTAGTACGGGGGAGAATCTACAATGAGCAGTTCTTC	TRBV12-3/TRBV12-4	.	.	TRBJ2-1	16
CASSSGTSTNEQFF	TGCGCCAGCAGCTCCGGGACTAGCACAAATGAGCAGTTCTTC	TRBV5-1	.	TRBD2	TRBJ2-1	14
CSSGGGDYGYTF	TGCAGCTCCGGGGGGGGTGACTATGGCTACACCTTC	TRBV29-1	.	.	TRBJ1-2	12
CASSQRHASGASYNEQYF	TGTGCCAGCAGCCAACGTCATGCCTCGGGGGCCTCCTACAATGAGCAGTACTTC	TRBV4-2	.	.	TRBJ2-7	18
CSVEEGGGRNYGYTF	TGCAGCGTCGAGGAGGGAGGGGGTAGGAACTATGGCTACACCTTC	TRBV29-1	.	.	TRBJ1-2	15
CSVETGIEQYF	TGCAGCGTTGAGACTGGGATCGAGCAGTACTTC	TRBV29-1	.	.	TRBJ2-7	11
CASSLKQGNDEQYF	TGCGCCAGCAGCCTAAAACAGGGGAACGACGAGCAGTACTTC	TRBV4-3	.	TRBD1	TRBJ2-7	14
CASSGSGTASNQPRHF	TGTGCCAGCAGTGGTAGCGGGACGGCTAGCAATCAGCCCCGGCATTTT	TRBV25-1	once	.	TRBJ1-5	16
CASSRTPRNEQYF	TGTGCCAGCAGTAGGACGCCTAGGAACGAGCAGTACTTC	TRBV2	.	.	TRBJ2-7	13
CATSRTGGGLNTQYF	TGTGCCACCAGCCGGACAGGGGGCGGATTAAATACCCAGTACTTC	TRBV15	few	TRBD1	TRBJ2-5	15
CASSVRGGGSGDTQYF	TGTGCCAGCAGCGTTCGGGGCGGGGGGAGTGGAGATACGCAGTATTTT	TRBV9	.	TRBD2	TRBJ2-3	16
CASSPRQVTYGQYF	TGTGCCAGCAGCCCCCGACAGGTTACCTACGGGCAGTACTTC	TRBV7-2	.	.	TRBJ2-4	14
CASSQDSPGQNYGYTF	TGTGCCAGCAGTCAAGATTCACCGGGACAGAACTATGGCTACACCTTC	TRBV2	.	TRBD1	TRBJ1-2	16
CASSLASPHEQYF	TGCGCCAGCAGCTTGGCCAGCCCCCACGAGCAGTACTTC	TRBV5-1	few	.	TRBJ2-7	13
CASSQEDLAVIYNEQFF	TGTGCCAGCAGCCAAGAAGATCTAGCGGTAATCTACAATGAGCAGTTCTTC	TRBV14	once	TRBD2	TRBJ2-1	17
CASSQSGLAGGQEQYF	TGTGCCAGCTCACAAAGTGGTCTAGCGGGGGGACAAGAGCAGTACTTC	TRBV18	few	TRBD2	TRBJ2-5	16
CASMRAGGDQPQHF	TGTGCCAGCATGCGGGCAGGGGGTGATCAGCCCCAGCATTTT	TRBV28	.	TRBD1	TRBJ1-5	14
CASSYSGLNPETQYF	TGTGCCAGCAGTTACTCGGGACTCAACCCCGAGACCCAGTACTTC	TRBV6-5	.	.	TRBJ2-5	15
CASSEQGAGTGELFF	TGTGCCAGCAGTGAACAGGGGGCGGGGACCGGGGAGCTGTTTTTT	TRBV6-1	.	TRBD1	TRBJ2-2	15
CASSLITGGAGANVLTF	TGTGCCAGCAGCTTAATTACGGGAGGCGCTGGGGCCAACGTCCTGACTTTC	TRBV7-9	few	TRBD2	TRBJ2-6	17
CASSPLYGLSNQPQHF	TGTGCCAGCAGCCCGCTTTACGGACTTAGCAATCAGCCCCAGCATTTT	TRBV7-3	.	.	TRBJ1-5	16
CASSLGYGANVLTF	TGTGCCAGCAGCTTGGGTTACGGGGCCAACGTCCTGACTTTC	TRBV7-2	few	.	TRBJ2-6	14
CASTSLGLAGAYEQYF	TGTGCCAGCACCTCTCTGGGACTAGCGGGGGCCTACGAGCAGTACTTC	TRBV7-9	.	TRBD2	TRBJ2-7	16
CATSRDQGVFEAFF	TGTGCCACCAGTAGAGATCAGGGCGTTTTTGAAGCTTTCTTT	TRBV15	.	.	TRBJ1-1	14
CASRHSQGNYGYTF	TGCGCCAGCAGGCACTCACAGGGAAACTATGGCTACACCTTC	TRBV4-1	.	.	TRBJ1-2	14
CAWSRGGPGTGELFF	TGTGCCTGGTCCCGGGGGGGGCCGGGGACCGGGGAGCTGTTTTTT	TRBV30	.	TRBD2	TRBJ2-2	15
CASSFSKPKYEQYF	TGTGCCAGCAGTTTCTCCAAGCCTAAGTACGAGCAGTACTTC	TRBV28	.	.	TRBJ2-7	14
CASSQAKETQYF	TGTGCCAGCAGCCAAGCGAAAGAGACCCAGTACTTC	TRBV3-1	.	.	TRBJ2-5	12
CASRVQETQYF	TGTGCCAGCAGGGTCCAAGAGACCCAGTACTTC	TRBV5-1	many	.	TRBJ2-5	11
CDPDRDGSYEQYF	TGTGATCCTGACCGGGACGGGTCCTACGAGCAGTACTTC	TRBV6-4	.	.	TRBJ2-7	13
CSVEGLAGGRSRDTQYF	TGCAGCGTCGAAGGACTAGCGGGGGGCCGGAGTAGAGATACGCAGTATTTT	TRBV29-1	.	TRBD2	TRBJ2-3	17
CASSHEPSRATEAFF	TGCGCCAGCAGCCATGAACCCAGCAGGGCCACTGAAGCTTTCTTT	TRBV4-3	.	.	TRBJ1-1	15
CASSVGTVLYEQYF	TGTGCCAGCAGCGTCGGGACGGTCCTATACGAGCAGTACTTC	TRBV28	.	.	TRBJ2-7	14
CASSKQGAQYF	TGTGCCAGCAGTAAGCAGGGCGCGCAGTATTTT	TRBV6-2/TRBV6-3	.	.	TRBJ2-3	11
CASSSTSGGQEFF	TGTGCCAGCAGCTCGACTAGCGGGGGACAAGAGTTCTTC	TRBV7-6	few	TRBD2	TRBJ2-1	13
CASAISRLAGLNEQFF	TGTGCTAGTGCTATATCCAGACTAGCGGGGTTGAATGAGCAGTTCTTC	TRBV12-5	few	TRBD2	TRBJ2-1	16
CASSIHRGQGETQYF	TGTGCCAGCAGCATCCACAGGGGGCAGGGGGAGACCCAGTACTTC	TRBV11-2	.	TRBD1	TRBJ2-5	15
CSASSSFGDSTDTQYF	TGCAGTGCTAGTAGCTCGTTTGGTGACAGCACAGATACGCAGTATTTT	TRBV20-1	few	.	TRBJ2-3	16